Only a few counts were recorded for the clone carrying this T cell receptor beta chain. Antigen: not known. V lost 7 bases and J lost 2; bases outside the gene matches: 5. The CDR3 runs 14 residues. CDR1 is LNHDA, CDR2 SQIVND, per germline (reference sequence). These data belong to a study of cytomegalovirus exposure and HLA in healthy donors. The study's findings and limits: Presence/absence analyses rested on an assumption that sequencing depth was roughly uniform across donors. Researchers counted around 180 TCR beta chains as cytomegalovirus-associated.

The PCR had 60 Vbeta and 13 Jbeta primers. Only in-frame clones appear in the TCRdb table, and some are missing; sequencing was by immunoSEQ multiplex PCR. The table lists 95,000 to 150,000 clones, around 66% of them singletons. The chain joins TRBV19 to TRBJ1-5, with 7 positions matching TRBD1. This TCR came from a woman aged 40 to 49 in good health and CMV-seropositive. Sequencing was done on a sample of PBMCs. The CDR3 sequence is CASTGGIGNQPQHF. The CDR3, as DNA: TGTGCCAGTACAGGGGGGATTGGCAATCAGCCCCAGCATTTT.